A single sample gave rise to the 21 T cell receptor beta chains below, sequenced in a study of beta chain features in type 1 diabetes. The whole isolated RNA underwent reverse transcription, so sequencing captured expressed TCRB transcripts. Here immunoSEQ multiplex PCR was the method, and the copy in TCRdb shows in-frame clones only, minus some. Altogether hundreds of thousands of clones are present, 30% being singletons, with the ten largest covering about 0.06%. Sequenced sample: naive CD4+ T cells from blood. The receptors derive from a man between 18 and 35 years old in good health.

The rearrangement links TRBV7-2 to TRBJ2-3; D unclear. With 3 bases removed from V and 3 bases from J, the gap between germline ends came to 13 bases. The CDR3 sequence is 15 residues long. CDR1 SGHTA and CDR2 FQGNSA come from the germline V gene. CDR3 coding DNA: TGTGCCAGCAGCTTCAGAGTAAAAGGGACAGATACGCAGTATTTT. As protein: CASSFRVKGTDTQYF.

The V call is TRBV6-6, the J call TRBJ2-1; 7 positions agree with TRBD1. The CDR3 runs to 14 residues. Germline CDR1 reads MNHNY; CDR2 reads SVGAGI (reference sequence). The trim removed 6 bases at V and 1 base at J, leaving 3 bases unmatched. This CDR3 is CASSGTESYNEQFF. The CDR3 coding sequence is TGTGCCAGCAGCGGGACAGAATCCTACAATGAGCAGTTCTTC.

This clone was counted a single time. CDR3 in DNA: TGTGCCAGCAGCCAACTAGCGGGAGTCACCTACGAGCAGTACTTC. This sequence encodes CASSQLAGVTYEQYF. The chain recombines TRBV5-4 with TRBJ2-7; 11 bases align to TRBD2. From germline, CDR1 is SGHNT and CDR2 YYREEE (reference sequence). J was trimmed by 2 bases and V by 4 bases; bases with no gene match: 5. This CDR3 spans 15 amino acids. The whole variable domain, filled in from reference TRBV5-4 and TRBJ2-7, reads ETGVTQSPTHLIKTRGQQVTLRCSSQSGHNTVSWYQQALGQGPQFIFQYYREEENGRGNFPPRFSGLQFPNYSSELNVNALELDDSALYLCASSQLAGVTYEQYFGPGTRLTVT.

The CDR3 is CAWSRGLAGSEQYF. The CDR3 DNA reads TGTGCCTGGAGCCGAGGACTAGCGGGAAGCGAGCAGTACTTC. The rearrangement links TRBV30 to TRBJ2-7, with TRBD2 matching over 12 bases. The CDR3 extends over 14 amino acids. Germline V gene data show CDR1 as GTSNPN and CDR2 as SVGIG (reference sequence). The V segment lost 3 bases and the J segment 6 bases; nucleotides outside the gene matches: 6.

V usage is TRBV9 and J usage is TRBJ2-2, with D uncertain. Trimming removed 5 bases from V and 0 bases from J, with 5 bases in between. The CDR3 consists of 13 residues. Germline values: CDR1 SGDLS, CDR2 YYNGEE. As DNA, the CDR3 is TGTGCCAGCAGGGAAGCGAACACCGGGGAGCTGTTTTTT. Its translation: CASREANTGELFF.

The chain couples TRBV9 to TRBJ2-7; D is unclear. The CDR3 is 14 residues long. Trimming took 3 bases from V and 0 from J, leaving 10 bases between them. The germline V gene has CDR1 SGDLS and CDR2 YYNGEE. The CDR3 region is CASSAWGSSYEQYF. In nucleotides, the CDR3 is TGTGCCAGCAGCGCCTGGGGTAGCTCCTACGAGCAGTACTTC.

In nucleotides, the CDR3 is TGTGCCAGCAGTCGGACATCAGATACGCAGTATTTT. This sequence encodes CASSRTSDTQYF. The chain combines TRBV2 with TRBJ2-3; the D gene is possibly TRBD1 (5 bases). CDR1 and CDR2 (germline): SNHLY, FYNNEI. This CDR3 comprises 12 residues. V dropped 5 bases and J dropped 4 bases, with 7 bases sitting between them.

This clone has more than one count but fewer than ten. The chain has TRBV9 and TRBJ2-7; D unclear. This CDR3 region has 13 residues. Germline-derived CDR1 and CDR2 are SGDLS and YYNGEE. Trimming shortened V by 4 bases and J by 6 bases, and 14 bases separated the two germline ends. The CDR3 coding sequence is TGTGCCAGCAGCTCAGAGCCATCCCTCGAGCAGTACTTC. This translates into CASSSEPSLEQYF.

This sequence joins TRBV7-2 and TRBJ2-3; 11 bases line up with TRBD1. V shed 5 bases and J 4 bases; nucleotides not matched to a gene: 2. Germline V gene sequence: CDR1 SGHTA, CDR2 FQGNSA. CDR3 size: 14 residues. The chain's CDR3 is CASSGGQGADTQYF. The CDR3 DNA follows: TGTGCCAGCAGCGGGGGACAGGGGGCAGATACGCAGTATTTT. Looking up the rest from reference TRBV7-2 and TRBJ2-3 gives the full variable domain: GAGVSQSPSNKVTEKGKDVELRCDPISGHTALYWYRQSLGQGLEFLIYFQGNSAPDKSGLPSDRFSAERTGGSVSTLTIQRTQQEDSAVYLCASSGGQGADTQYFGPGTRLTVL.

This chain joins TRBV29-1 and TRBJ2-7; perhaps D is TRBD1 or TRBD2 (5 bases each). With 7 bases removed from V and 3 bases from J, the gap between germline ends came to 13 bases. The germline V gene encodes CDR1 SQVTM and CDR2 ANQGSEA. This CDR3 region has 12 residues. For the CDR3, the DNA is TGCAGCGCTCGGGACGGAAACTACGAGCAGTACTTC. Translating gives CSARDGNYEQYF.

This sequence joins TRBV6-5 and TRBJ1-4; D remains ambiguous. The germline V gene encodes CDR1 MNHEY and CDR2 SVGAGI. CDR3 length equals 13 residues. The germline V and J ends were trimmed by 6 bases and 6 bases, with 11 bases remaining between them. The CDR3 loop reads CASSPSYDEKLFF. In DNA, the CDR3 is TGTGCCAGCAGCCCCTCATACGATGAAAAACTGTTTTTT.

The chain uses TRBV11-2 and TRBJ2-1; D gene uncertain. Germline V gene sequence: CDR1 SGHAT, CDR2 FQNNGV. V was clipped by 5 bases and J by 2 bases, with 7 bases between them. The CDR3 length is 13 residues. CDR3 loop: CASSTGTYNEQFF. The CDR3 coding sequence is TGTGCCAGCAGCACTGGGACCTACAATGAGCAGTTCTTC. Full variable domain (rest looked up from reference TRBV11-2 and TRBJ2-1): EAGVAQSPRYKIIEKRQSVAFWCNPISGHATLYWYQQILGQGPKLLIQFQNNGVVDDSQLPKDRFSAERLKGVDSTLKIQPAKLEDSAVYLCASSTGTYNEQFFGPGTRLTVL.

In this sample, this clone turned up a few times. This chain uses TRBV30 with TRBJ2-5; D possibly uses TRBD1 or TRBD2 (6 bases each). V was trimmed by 0 bases and J by 4 bases, leaving 12 bases between them. The CDR3 is 14 residues long. Germline V lookup: CDR1 GTSNPN, CDR2 SVGIG (reference sequence). CDR3 protein: CAWSVIRGRETQYF. The CDR3 bases are TGTGCCTGGAGTGTAATACGGGGGCGAGAGACCCAGTACTTC.

This chain joins TRBV4-3 and TRBJ2-7; 10 bases agree with TRBD1. V lost 4 bases, J lost 9 bases, and 9 bases stayed unmatched. This CDR3 region has 14 residues. Per germline, CDR1 LGHNA and CDR2 YSLEER. This CDR3 is CASSPGQGLGVQYF. The CDR3 nucleotides are TGCGCCAGCAGCCCGGGACAGGGGCTTGGAGTGCAGTACTTC.

The sample holds a few counts of this clone. This chain connects TRBV6-5 to TRBJ2-1; D possibly corresponds to TRBD1 (6 bases). The CDR3 has 15 amino acids. Germline V gene lookup returns CDR1 MNHEY and CDR2 SVGAGI. V lost 0 bases and J 7 bases, leaving 13 bases between the germline ends. The CDR3 is CASSYSTRTVNEQFF. The CDR3 DNA sequence: TGTGCCAGCAGTTACTCGACTCGGACAGTAAATGAGCAGTTCTTC.

The V call is TRBV5-4, the J call TRBJ2-5; D possibly corresponds to TRBD1 (6 bases). The germline CDR1 and CDR2 sequences are SGHNT and YYREEE (reference sequence). The CDR3 totals 15 residues. V was shortened by 4 bases and J by 3 bases, with 16 bases between the two germline ends. The CDR3 loop reads CASSTGPRGKETQYF. CDR3 nucleotide sequence: TGTGCCAGCAGCACGGGACCGAGGGGGAAAGAGACCCAGTACTTC. Full variable domain (outside the CDR3, taken from reference TRBV5-4 and TRBJ2-5): ETGVTQSPTHLIKTRGQQVTLRCSSQSGHNTVSWYQQALGQGPQFIFQYYREEENGRGNFPPRFSGLQFPNYSSELNVNALELDDSALYLCASSTGPRGKETQYFGPGTRLLVL.

J is TRBJ1-2 and V is TRBV30; D is unclear. V shed 3 bases and J shed 7 bases, with 6 bases lying between them. The CDR3 loop spans 10 amino acids. The V gene's germline CDR1 is GTSNPN and CDR2 SVGIG (reference sequence). CDR3 in DNA: TGTGCCTGGAGACAGATTGGCTACACCTTC. It translates to CAWRQIGYTF.

The chain links TRBV27 to TRBJ2-5; TRBD2 matches at 14 bases. Germline V CDR1 and CDR2: MNHEY, SMNVEV (reference sequence). V gave up 5 bases and J gave up 5 bases; unmatched junction bases: 7. CDR3 size: 16 residues. The CDR3 loop reads CASSPGLAGGEETQYF. CDR3 sequence (DNA): TGTGCCAGCAGTCCTGGACTAGCGGGAGGAGAGGAGACCCAGTACTTC.

The CDR3 loop reads CAWSFGGNTIYF. The DNA of the CDR3 is TGTGCCTGGAGTTTTGGGGGAAACACCATATATTTT. The chain links TRBV30 to TRBJ1-3; the D is unclear. The CDR3 has 12 amino acids. Looked up from germline, CDR1 is GTSNPN and CDR2 is SVGIG (reference sequence). The V gene lost 2 bases and the J gene lost 4 bases, with 6 bases spanning the gap. Based on the CDR3 plus reference TRBV30 and TRBJ1-3, the full variable domain is SQTIHQWPATLVQPVGSPLSLECTVEGTSNPNLYWYRQAAGRGLQLLFYSVGIGQISSEVPQNLSASRPQDRQFILSSKKLLLSDSGFYLCAWSFGGNTIYFGEGSWLTVV.

V usage is TRBV19 and J usage is TRBJ1-1; no clear D. CDR3 size: 12 residues. Germline-derived CDR1 and CDR2 are LNHDA and SQIVND (reference sequence). The ends were cut back, 2 bases at V and 4 bases at J, with 5 bases in the middle. CDR3 bases: TGTGCCAGTAGTATACAGGCCACTGAAGCTTTCTTT. Translation gives CASSIQATEAFF.

In this sample, this clone turned up a few times. CDR3 sequence: CASSFVGVTNEQFF. CDR3 sequence (DNA): TGTGCCAGCAGCTTTGTGGGAGTTACCAATGAGCAGTTCTTC. The rearrangement joins TRBV7-2 to TRBJ2-1; D is possibly TRBD2 (5 bases). The length of the CDR3 is 14 residues. Germline assignment: CDR1 SGHTA and CDR2 FQGNSA. Trimming cost V 3 bases and J 6 bases, with 12 bases left between them. Combining the CDR3 with reference TRBV7-2 and TRBJ2-1 gives the whole variable domain GAGVSQSPSNKVTEKGKDVELRCDPISGHTALYWYRQSLGQGLEFLIYFQGNSAPDKSGLPSDRFSAERTGGSVSTLTIQRTQQEDSAVYLCASSFVGVTNEQFFGPGTRLTVL.